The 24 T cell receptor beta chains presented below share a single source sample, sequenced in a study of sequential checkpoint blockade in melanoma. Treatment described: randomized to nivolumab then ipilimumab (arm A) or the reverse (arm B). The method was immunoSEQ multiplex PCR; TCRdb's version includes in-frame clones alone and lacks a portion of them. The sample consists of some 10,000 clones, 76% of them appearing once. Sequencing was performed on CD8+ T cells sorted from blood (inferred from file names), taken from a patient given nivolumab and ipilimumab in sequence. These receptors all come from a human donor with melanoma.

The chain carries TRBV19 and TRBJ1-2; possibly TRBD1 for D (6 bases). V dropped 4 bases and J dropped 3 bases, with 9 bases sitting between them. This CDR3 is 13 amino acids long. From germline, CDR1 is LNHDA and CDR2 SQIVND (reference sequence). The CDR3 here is CASSRRTDYGYTF. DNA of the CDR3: TGTGCCAGTAGTAGAAGGACAGACTATGGCTACACCTTC.

CDR3: CASSSSHTGGEKLFF. CDR3 coding DNA: TGTGCCAGCAGCTCCTCTCATACCGGGGGAGAAAAACTGTTTTTT. The chain couples TRBV7-9 to TRBJ1-4; possible D gene TRBD1, 5 bases. CDR1 is SEHNR, CDR2 FQNEAQ, per germline (reference sequence). The V and J ends lost 4 bases and 8 bases respectively, with 17 bases between them. The CDR3 length is 15 residues. The whole variable domain, remainder taken from reference TRBV7-9 and TRBJ1-4, is DTGVSQNPRHKITKRGQNVTFRCDPISEHNRLYWYRQTLGQGPEFLTYFQNEAQLEKSRLLSDRFSAERPKGSFSTLEIQRTEQGDSAMYLCASSSSHTGGEKLFFGSGTQLSVL.

CDR3 DNA: TGTGCCAGCAGCCAGGAGGGGGGGGGCTACAATGAGCAGTTCTTC. It codes for CASSQEGGGYNEQFF. The chain couples TRBV14 to TRBJ2-1; possible D gene TRBD2, 7 bases. The V end lost 3 bases, the J end lost 3 bases, and 12 bases lay between the germline ends. This CDR3 is built from 15 residues. In germline, CDR1 is SGHDN, CDR2 FVKESK.

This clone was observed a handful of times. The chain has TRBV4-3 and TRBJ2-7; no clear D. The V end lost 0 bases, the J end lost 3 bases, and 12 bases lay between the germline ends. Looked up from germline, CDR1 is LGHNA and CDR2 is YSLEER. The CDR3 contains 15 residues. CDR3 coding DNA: TGCGCCAGCAGCCAAGAATCAACGCTAGTCTACGAGCAGTACTTC. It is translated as CASSQESTLVYEQYF.

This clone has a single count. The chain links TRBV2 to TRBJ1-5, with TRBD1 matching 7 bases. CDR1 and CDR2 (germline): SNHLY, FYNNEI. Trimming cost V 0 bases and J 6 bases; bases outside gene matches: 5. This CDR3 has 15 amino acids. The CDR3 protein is CASSEAAGGFQPQHF. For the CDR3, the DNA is TGTGCCAGCAGTGAAGCAGCAGGGGGATTTCAGCCCCAGCATTTT.

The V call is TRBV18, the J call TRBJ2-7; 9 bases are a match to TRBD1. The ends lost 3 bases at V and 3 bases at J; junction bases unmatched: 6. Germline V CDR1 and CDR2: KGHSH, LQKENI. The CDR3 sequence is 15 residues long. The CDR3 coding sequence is TGTGCCAGCTCACCGTCAGACAGGGGGGGCTACGAGCAGTACTTC. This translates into CASSPSDRGGYEQYF.

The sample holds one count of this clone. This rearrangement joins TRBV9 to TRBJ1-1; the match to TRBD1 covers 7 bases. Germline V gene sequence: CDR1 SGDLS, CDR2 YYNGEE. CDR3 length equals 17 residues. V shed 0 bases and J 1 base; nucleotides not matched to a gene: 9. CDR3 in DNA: TGTGCCAGCAGCGTAGCAAGACCGGGACAGCAGAACACTGAAGCTTTCTTT. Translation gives CASSVARPGQQNTEAFF.

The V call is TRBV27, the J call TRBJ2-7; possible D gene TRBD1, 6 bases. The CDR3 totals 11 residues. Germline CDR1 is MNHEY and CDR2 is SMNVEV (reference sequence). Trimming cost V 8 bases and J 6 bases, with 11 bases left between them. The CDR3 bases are TGTGCCAGCGGACAGCGTGGCGAGCAGTACTTC. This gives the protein CASGQRGEQYF.

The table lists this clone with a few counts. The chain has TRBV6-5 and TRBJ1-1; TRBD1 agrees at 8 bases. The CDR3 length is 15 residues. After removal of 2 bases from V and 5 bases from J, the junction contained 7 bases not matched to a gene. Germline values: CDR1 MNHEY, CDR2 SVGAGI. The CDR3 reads CASSYTRTGRTEAFF. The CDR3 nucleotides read TGTGCCAGCAGTTACACCAGGACAGGGAGGACTGAAGCTTTCTTT.

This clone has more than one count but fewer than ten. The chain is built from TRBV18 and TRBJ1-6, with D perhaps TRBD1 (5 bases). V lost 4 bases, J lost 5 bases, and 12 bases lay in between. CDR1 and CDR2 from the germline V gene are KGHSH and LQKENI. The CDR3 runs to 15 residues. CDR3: CASSLRDWNNSPLHF. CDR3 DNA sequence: TGTGCCAGCTCACTACGGGACTGGAATAATTCACCCCTCCACTTT.

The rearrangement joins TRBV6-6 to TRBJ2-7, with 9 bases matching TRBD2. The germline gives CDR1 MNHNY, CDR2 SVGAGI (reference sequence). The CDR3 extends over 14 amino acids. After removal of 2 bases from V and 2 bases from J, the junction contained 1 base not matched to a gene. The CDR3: CASSYGGGAYEQYF. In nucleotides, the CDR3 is TGTGCCAGCAGTTACGGCGGGGGGGCCTACGAGCAGTACTTC.

CDR3 nucleotides: TGCGCCAGCAGCCAAGATGGGCTAGCGGTGTTCTCTGGGGCCAACGTCCTGACTTTC. Residues: CASSQDGLAVFSGANVLTF. The chain couples TRBV4-3 to TRBJ2-6; 7 bases line up with TRBD2. The CDR3 covers 19 residues. Trimming removed 0 bases from V and 0 bases from J; junction bases left unmatched: 8. Germline CDR1 is LGHNA and CDR2 is YSLEER.

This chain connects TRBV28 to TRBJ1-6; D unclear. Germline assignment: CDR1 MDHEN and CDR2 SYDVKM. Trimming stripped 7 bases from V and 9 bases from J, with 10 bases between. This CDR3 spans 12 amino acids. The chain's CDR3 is CASTPFGSPLHF. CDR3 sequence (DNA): TGTGCCAGCACCCCCTTCGGTTCACCCCTCCACTTT.

The chain's CDR3 is CASSLSGGSYEQYF. CDR3 nucleotides: TGTGCCAGCAGCTTATCCGGGGGCTCCTACGAGCAGTACTTC. The V and J genes are TRBV7-3 and TRBJ2-7; possibly TRBD2 for D (6 bases). The V and J ends lost 2 bases and 0 bases respectively, with 8 bases between them. This CDR3 contains 14 residues. Germline CDR1 SGHTA, CDR2 FQGTGA.

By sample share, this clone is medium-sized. The CDR3 loop is CASSNAGTGGHEQYF. In DNA form, the CDR3 reads TGTGCCAGCAGCAACGCCGGGACAGGGGGCCACGAGCAGTACTTC. This chain links TRBV5-4 with TRBJ2-7; TRBD1 matches at 12 bases. This CDR3 region has 15 residues. J lost 5 bases, V lost 4 bases, and 7 bases had no gene match. Germline V CDR1 and CDR2: SGHNT, YYREEE (reference sequence).

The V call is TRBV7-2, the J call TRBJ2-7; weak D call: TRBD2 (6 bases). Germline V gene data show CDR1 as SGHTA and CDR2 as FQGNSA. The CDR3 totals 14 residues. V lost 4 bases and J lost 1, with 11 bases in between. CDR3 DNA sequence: TGTGCCAGCAGCTGGGGGACTCCATCCTACGAGCAGTACTTC. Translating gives CASSWGTPSYEQYF.

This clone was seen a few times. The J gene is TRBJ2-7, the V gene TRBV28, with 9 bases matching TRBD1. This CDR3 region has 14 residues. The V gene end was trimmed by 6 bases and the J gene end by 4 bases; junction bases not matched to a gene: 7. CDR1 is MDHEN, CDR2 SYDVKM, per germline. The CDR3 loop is CASRVDRGRYEQYF. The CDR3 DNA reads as TGTGCCAGCAGGGTAGACAGGGGGAGGTACGAGCAGTACTTC.

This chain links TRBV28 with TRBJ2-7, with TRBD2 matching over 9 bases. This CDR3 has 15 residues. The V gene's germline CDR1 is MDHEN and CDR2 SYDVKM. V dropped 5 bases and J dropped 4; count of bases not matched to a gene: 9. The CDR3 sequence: CASSRSGLAKYEQYF. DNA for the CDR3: TGTGCCAGCAGTAGATCGGGACTAGCAAAGTACGAGCAGTACTTC.

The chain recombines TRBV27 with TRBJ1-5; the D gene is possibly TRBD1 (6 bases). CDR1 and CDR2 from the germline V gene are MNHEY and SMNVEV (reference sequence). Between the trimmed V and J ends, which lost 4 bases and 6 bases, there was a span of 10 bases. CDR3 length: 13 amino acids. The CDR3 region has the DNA TGTGCCAGCAGTTCGCAGGGGAGTCAGCCCCAGCATTTT. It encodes CASSSQGSQPQHF.

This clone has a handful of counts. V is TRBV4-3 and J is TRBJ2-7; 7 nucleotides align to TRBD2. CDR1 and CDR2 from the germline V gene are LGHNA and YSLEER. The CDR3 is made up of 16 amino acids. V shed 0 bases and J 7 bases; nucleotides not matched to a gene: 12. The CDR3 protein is CASSQDHLGGVEEQYF. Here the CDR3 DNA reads TGCGCCAGCAGCCAAGATCACCTGGGGGGGGTGGAGGAGCAGTACTTC.

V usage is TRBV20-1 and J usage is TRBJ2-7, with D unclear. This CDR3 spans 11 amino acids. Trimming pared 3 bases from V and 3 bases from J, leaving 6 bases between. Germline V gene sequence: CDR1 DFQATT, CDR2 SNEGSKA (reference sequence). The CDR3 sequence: CSASPFYEQYF. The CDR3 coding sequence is TGCAGTGCTAGTCCGTTCTACGAGCAGTACTTC.

CDR3 amino acids: CASSGGQAAMNTEAFF. The CDR3 DNA reads as TGTGCCAGCAGCGGAGGACAGGCGGCCATGAACACTGAAGCTTTCTTT. The chain links TRBV9 to TRBJ1-1; 7 bases match TRBD1. Germline V gene sequence: CDR1 SGDLS, CDR2 YYNGEE. V gave up 3 bases and J gave up 0 bases; unmatched junction bases: 8. CDR3 size: 16 residues.

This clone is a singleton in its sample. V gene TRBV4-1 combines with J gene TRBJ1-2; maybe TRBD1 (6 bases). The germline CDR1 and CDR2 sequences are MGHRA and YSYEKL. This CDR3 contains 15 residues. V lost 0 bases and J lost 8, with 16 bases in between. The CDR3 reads CASSQEDGGLEGYTF. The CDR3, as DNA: TGCGCCAGCAGCCAAGAAGACGGGGGGCTAGAGGGCTACACCTTC.

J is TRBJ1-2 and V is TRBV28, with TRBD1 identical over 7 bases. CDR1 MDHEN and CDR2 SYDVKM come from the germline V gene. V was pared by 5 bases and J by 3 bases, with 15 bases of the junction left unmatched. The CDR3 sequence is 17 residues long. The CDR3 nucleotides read TGTGCCAGCAGTCGCCCGACTATGGAGGGGGCCTACTATGGCTACACCTTC. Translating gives CASSRPTMEGAYYGYTF.